This TCR beta chain emerged from a study of identifying expanded T cells in peripheral blood. General study findings and limits: Over two and four weeks, about 15 and 19 clones changed, versus 1.2 between replicates.

This clone appeared once. Its antigen is undetermined. Healthy donors had no documented immune events, such as infections, while sampled. Trimming at V came to 6 bases and at J to 7 bases, leaving 9 bases not matched to a gene. The CDR3 length is 14 residues. Germline-derived CDR1 and CDR2 are LGHNA and YSLEER. Profiled with immunoSEQ multiplex PCR; TCRdb holds only in-frame clones, not every one. The table lists 51,000 or so clones, 82% of them singletons. The source material was blood. The source of this sequence is a person aged 18 to 69 in good health. The J gene is TRBJ2-1, the V gene TRBV4-3; 7 bases agree with TRBD2. CDR3 nucleotides: TGCGCCAGCAGGGGGACTACCCAGGCTAATGAGCAGTTCTTC. Its protein product is CASRGTTQANEQFF.